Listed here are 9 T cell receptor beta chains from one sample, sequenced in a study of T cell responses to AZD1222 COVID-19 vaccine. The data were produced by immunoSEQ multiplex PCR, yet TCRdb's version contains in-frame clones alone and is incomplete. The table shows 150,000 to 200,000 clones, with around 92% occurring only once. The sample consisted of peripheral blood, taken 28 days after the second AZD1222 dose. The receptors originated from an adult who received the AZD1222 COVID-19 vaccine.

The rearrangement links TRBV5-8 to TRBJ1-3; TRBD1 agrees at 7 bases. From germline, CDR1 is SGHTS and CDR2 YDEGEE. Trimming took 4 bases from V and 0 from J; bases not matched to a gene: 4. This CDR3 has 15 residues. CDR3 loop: CASSVQGISGNTIYF. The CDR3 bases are TGTGCCAGCAGCGTACAGGGGATCTCTGGAAACACCATATATTTT.

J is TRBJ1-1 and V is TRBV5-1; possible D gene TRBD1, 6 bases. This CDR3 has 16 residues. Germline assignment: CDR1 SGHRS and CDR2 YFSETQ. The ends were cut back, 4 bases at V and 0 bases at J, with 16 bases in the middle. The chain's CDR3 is CASSRSPGQLNTEAFF. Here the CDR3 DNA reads TGCGCCAGCAGCCGATCCCCGGGACAATTGAACACTGAAGCTTTCTTT.

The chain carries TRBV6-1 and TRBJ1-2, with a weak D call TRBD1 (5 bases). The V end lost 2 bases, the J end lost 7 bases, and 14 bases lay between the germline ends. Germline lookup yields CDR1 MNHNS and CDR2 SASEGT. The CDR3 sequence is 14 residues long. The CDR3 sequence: CASSEPGDGAGYTF. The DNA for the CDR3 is TGTGCCAGCAGTGAACCTGGGGACGGGGCTGGCTACACCTTC.

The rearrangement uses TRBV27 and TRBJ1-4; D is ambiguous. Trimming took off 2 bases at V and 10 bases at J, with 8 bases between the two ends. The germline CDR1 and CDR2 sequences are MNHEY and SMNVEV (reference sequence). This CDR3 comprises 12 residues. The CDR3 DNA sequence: TGTGCCAGCAGTTTAAGAGGTGGAAAACTGTTTTTT. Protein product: CASSLRGGKLFF.

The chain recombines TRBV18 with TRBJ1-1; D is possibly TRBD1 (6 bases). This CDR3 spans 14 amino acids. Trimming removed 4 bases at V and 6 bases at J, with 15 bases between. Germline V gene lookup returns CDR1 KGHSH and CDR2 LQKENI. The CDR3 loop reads CASSRDVRGSEAFF. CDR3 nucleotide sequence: TGTGCCAGCTCACGAGACGTCAGGGGCTCTGAAGCTTTCTTT.

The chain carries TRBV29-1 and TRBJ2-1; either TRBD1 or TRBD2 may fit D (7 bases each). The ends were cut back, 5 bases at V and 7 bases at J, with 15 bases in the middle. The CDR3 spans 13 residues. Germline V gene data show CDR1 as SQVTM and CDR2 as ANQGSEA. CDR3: CSVPSRGGNEQFF. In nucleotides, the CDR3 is TGCAGCGTTCCATCCAGGGGGGGAAATGAGCAGTTCTTC.

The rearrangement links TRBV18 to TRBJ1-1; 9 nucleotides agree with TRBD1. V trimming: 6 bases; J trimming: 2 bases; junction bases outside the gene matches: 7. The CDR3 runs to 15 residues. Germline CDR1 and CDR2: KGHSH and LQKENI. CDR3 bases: TGTGCCAGCTCCCTAGCGGACAGGGGAAACACTGAAGCTTTCTTT. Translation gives CASSLADRGNTEAFF.

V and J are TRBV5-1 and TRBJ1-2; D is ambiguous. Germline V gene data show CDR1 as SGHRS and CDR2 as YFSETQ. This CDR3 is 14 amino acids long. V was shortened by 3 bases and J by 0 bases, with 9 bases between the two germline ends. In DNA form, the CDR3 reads TGCGCCAGCAGCTCTAGCTTAGCTAACTATGGCTACACCTTC. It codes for CASSSSLANYGYTF.

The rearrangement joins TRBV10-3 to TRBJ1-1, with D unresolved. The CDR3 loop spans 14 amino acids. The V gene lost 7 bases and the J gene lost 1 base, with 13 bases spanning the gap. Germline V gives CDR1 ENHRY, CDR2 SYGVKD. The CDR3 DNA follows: TGTGCCATCAATTCGAGGGCAGGGAACACTGAAGCTTTCTTT. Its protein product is CAINSRAGNTEAFF.